Detailed here is one T cell receptor (beta chain). Its matching antigen is unknown. It was with 60 Vbeta and 13 Jbeta primers that the PCR ran. Only in-frame clones appear in the TCRdb table, and some are missing; sequencing was by immunoSEQ multiplex PCR. The sample lists 80,000 or so clones; 78% were seen once. This CDR3 region has 16 residues. The germline CDR1 and CDR2 sequences are SGHAT and FQNNGV. Trimming stripped 1 base from V and 2 bases from J, with 11 bases between. The data were taken from a study of cytomegalovirus exposure and HLA in healthy donors. Across the whole study: Drawn from HLA-typed donors, tens of millions of unique TCRs were held in an early data release. Study observations and caveats: Most subjects' HLA-A and HLA-B alleles were reportedly predicted from TCR beta sequences. There were 150 or so TCR beta chains listed as cytomegalovirus-associated.

This TCR was sampled from a man aged 35 to 55 in good health and CMV-seronegative. V gene TRBV11-2 combines with J gene TRBJ2-2; D not resolved. Sequencing was performed on PBMCs. The CDR3 spells CASSLGLRHNTGELFF. DNA of the CDR3: TGTGCCAGCAGCTTAGGCCTTCGACATAACACCGGGGAGCTGTTTTTT.